This record covers a single T cell receptor (beta chain). The antigen remains undetermined. The data were obtained in a study of cytomegalovirus exposure and HLA in healthy donors. Study results and caveats: Later analysis suggested links between common viral pathogens and several top significant clusters. Among the CMV-associated chains, a few were confirmed in vitro as specific for CMV antigens.

The PCR contained 60 Vbeta and 13 Jbeta primers. Some clones are missing from TCRdb's copy, which holds only in-frame ones; the method was immunoSEQ multiplex PCR. The top ten hold under 5% of the sample, which has fewer than 200,000 clones, 65% to 85% seen once. The donors, nominally healthy at sampling, likely had unrecorded immune exposures. The CDR3 covers 14 residues. The ends lost 4 bases at V and 1 base at J; junction bases unmatched: 4. The germline gives CDR1 SGHRS, CDR2 YFSETQ. The V call is TRBV5-1, the J call TRBJ1-1; 7 positions agree with TRBD1. This TCR derives from a woman aged 45 to 65 in good health and CMV-seropositive. The sample taken for sequencing was PBMCs. CDR3 sequence (DNA): TGCGCCAGCAGCGCGACAGGGCAGAACACTGAAGCTTTCTTT. Protein product: CASSATGQNTEAFF.